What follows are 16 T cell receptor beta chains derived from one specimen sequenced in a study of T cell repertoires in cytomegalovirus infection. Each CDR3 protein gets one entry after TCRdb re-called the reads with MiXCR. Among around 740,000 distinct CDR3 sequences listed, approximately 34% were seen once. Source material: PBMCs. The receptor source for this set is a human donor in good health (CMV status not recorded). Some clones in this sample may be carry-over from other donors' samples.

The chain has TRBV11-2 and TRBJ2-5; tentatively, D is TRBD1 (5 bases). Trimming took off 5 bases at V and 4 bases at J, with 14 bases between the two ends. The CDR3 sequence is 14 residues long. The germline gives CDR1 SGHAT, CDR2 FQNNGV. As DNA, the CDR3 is TGTGCCAGCAGCACTATAGGAACAGGAGAGACCCAGTACTTC. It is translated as CASSTIGTGETQYF.

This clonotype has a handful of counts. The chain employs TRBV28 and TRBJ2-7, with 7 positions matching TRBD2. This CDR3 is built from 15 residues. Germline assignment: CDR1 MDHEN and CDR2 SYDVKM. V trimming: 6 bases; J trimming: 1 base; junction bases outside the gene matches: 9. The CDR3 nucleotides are TGTGCCAGCAGGCCGGCGGGGGATCTATCCTACGAGCAGTACTTC. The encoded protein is CASRPAGDLSYEQYF.

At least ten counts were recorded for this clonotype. CDR3 DNA sequence: TGTGCCAGCAGCTTAACAGGGGGCAATCAGCCCCAGCATTTT. This translates into CASSLTGGNQPQHF. This rearrangement joins TRBV28 to TRBJ1-5, with TRBD1 matching 7 bases. J was trimmed by 2 bases and V by 6 bases; bases with no gene match: 4. Germline CDR1 is MDHEN and CDR2 is SYDVKM. The CDR3 consists of 14 residues.

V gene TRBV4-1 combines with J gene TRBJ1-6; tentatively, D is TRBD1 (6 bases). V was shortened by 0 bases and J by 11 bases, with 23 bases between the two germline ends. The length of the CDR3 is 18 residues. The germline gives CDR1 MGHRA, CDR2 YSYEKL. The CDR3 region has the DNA TGCGCCAGCAGCCAAGAAGAAACATCCCGCAGGGGAAGGGCACCCCTCCACTTT. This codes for CASSQEETSRRGRAPLHF.

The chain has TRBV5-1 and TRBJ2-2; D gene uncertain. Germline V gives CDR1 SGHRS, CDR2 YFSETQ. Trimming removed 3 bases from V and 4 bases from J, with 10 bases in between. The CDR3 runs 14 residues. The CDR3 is CASSSIQATGELFF. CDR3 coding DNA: TGCGCCAGCAGCTCAATTCAGGCCACCGGGGAGCTGTTTTTT.

The CDR3 reads CASTPPPTTGPGRGNQPQHF. As DNA, the CDR3 is TGTGCCAGTACCCCTCCCCCCACGACAGGGCCCGGTAGGGGCAATCAGCCCCAGCATTTT. The rearrangement links TRBV19 to TRBJ1-5; 7 bases are shared with TRBD1. This CDR3 has 20 amino acids. CDR1 LNHDA and CDR2 SQIVND come from the germline V gene (reference sequence). The trim removed 7 bases at V and 2 bases at J, leaving 23 bases unmatched.

CDR3 amino acids: CATTGGYNSPLHF. The CDR3 DNA is TGTGCCACGACAGGGGGGTACAATTCACCCCTCCACTTT. The chain links TRBV12-3 or TRBV12-4 to TRBJ1-6; TRBD1 agrees at 9 bases. Trimming cost V 10 bases and J 7 bases; bases outside gene matches: 5. This CDR3 region has 13 residues.

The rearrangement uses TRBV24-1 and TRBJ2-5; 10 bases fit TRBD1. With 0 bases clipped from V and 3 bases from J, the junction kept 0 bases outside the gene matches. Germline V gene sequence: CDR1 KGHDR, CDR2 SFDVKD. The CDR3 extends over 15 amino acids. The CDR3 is CATSDLGTGEETQYF. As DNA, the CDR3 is TGTGCCACCAGTGATTTGGGGACAGGGGAAGAGACCCAGTACTTC.

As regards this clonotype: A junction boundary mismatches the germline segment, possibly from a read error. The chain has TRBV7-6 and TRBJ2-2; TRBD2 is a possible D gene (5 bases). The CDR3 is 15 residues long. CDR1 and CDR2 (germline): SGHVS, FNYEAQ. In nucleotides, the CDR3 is TGTGCCAGCAGCTTAGCTTCGGGTGTCGCCGGGGAGCTGATTTTT. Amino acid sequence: CASSLASGVAGELIF.

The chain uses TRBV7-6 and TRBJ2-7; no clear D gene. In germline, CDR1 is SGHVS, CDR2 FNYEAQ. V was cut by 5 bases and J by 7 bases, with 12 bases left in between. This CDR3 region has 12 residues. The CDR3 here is CASSQSPLEQYF. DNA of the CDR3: TGTGCCAGCAGCCAATCCCCCCTAGAGCAGTACTTC.

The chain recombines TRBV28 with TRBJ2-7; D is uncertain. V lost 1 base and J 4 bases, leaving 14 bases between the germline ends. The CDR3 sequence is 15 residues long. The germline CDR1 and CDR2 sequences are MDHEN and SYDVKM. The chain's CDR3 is CASSLSTADGYEQYF. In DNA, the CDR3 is TGTGCCAGCAGTTTATCGACGGCCGACGGGTACGAGCAGTACTTC.

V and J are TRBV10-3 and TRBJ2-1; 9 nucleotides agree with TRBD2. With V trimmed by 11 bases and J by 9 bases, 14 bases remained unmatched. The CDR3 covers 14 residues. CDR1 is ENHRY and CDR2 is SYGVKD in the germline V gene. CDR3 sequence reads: CAARGLAGSVEQFF. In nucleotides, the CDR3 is TGTGCCGCCCGGGGGCTAGCGGGATCGGTTGAGCAGTTCTTC.

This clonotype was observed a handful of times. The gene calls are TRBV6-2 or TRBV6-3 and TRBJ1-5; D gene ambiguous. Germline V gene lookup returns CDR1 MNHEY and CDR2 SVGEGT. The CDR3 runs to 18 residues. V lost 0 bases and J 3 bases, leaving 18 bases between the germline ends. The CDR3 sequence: CASSYSRKEEGPNQPQHF. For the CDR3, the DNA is TGTGCCAGCAGTTACTCGAGGAAGGAGGAAGGGCCCAATCAGCCCCAGCATTTT.

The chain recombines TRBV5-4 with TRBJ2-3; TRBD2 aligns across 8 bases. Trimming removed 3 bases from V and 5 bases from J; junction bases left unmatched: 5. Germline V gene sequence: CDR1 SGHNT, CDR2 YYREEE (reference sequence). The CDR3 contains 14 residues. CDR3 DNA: TGTGCCAGCAGCTATAGCGGGACGGGAGATACGCAGTATTTT. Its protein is CASSYSGTGDTQYF.

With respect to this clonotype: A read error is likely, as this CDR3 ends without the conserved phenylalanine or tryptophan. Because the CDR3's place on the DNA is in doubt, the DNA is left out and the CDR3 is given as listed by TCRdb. The CDR3 loop is CASSFRGTYKPYNEQLL. The chain is built from TRBV7-2 and TRBJ2-1; the D call in the table, TRBD1, was not verified against the DNA. CDR1 and CDR2 (germline): SGHTA, FQGNSA. The CDR3 region is 17 residues in length, termini included.

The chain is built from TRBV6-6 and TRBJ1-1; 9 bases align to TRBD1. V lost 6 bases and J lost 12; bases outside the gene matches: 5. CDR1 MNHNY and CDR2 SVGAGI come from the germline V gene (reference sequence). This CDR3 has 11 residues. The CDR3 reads CASSGTGWSFF. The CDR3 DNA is TGTGCCAGCAGCGGGACAGGGTGGTCTTTCTTT.